This T cell receptor beta chain appears in the sequencing data of a study of T cell responses to AZD1222 COVID-19 vaccine. Method: immunoSEQ multiplex PCR; TCRdb's copy keeps in-frame clones and lacks some. The sample contains approximately 130,000 clones, approximately 88% of which appear only once. The study's findings and limits: Researchers report vaccine-associated CD4 TCRs spanning spike, with dominance at 160-218 and 743-854. Targeting of unmutated variant regions was reportedly seen in nearly half of spike-specific TCRs.

In regard to this clone: The antigen is unknown.

V lost 6 bases and J 3 bases, leaving 11 bases between the germline ends. Germline values: CDR1 SNHLY, CDR2 FYNNEI. CDR3 length: 13 amino acids. The sequence derives from an adult who received the AZD1222 COVID-19 vaccine. The input for sequencing was peripheral blood, taken 28 days after the second AZD1222 dose. This chain joins TRBV2 and TRBJ1-2; no reliable D call. CDR3 sequence: CASSLPLYYGYTF. In DNA form, the CDR3 reads TGTGCCAGCAGCCTCCCTCTTTACTATGGCTACACCTTC.